One sample yielded the 6 T cell receptor beta chains listed below, sequenced in a study of OX40 agonist ivuxolimab in advanced cancers. The repertoire was sequenced with immunoSEQ multiplex PCR; TCRdb's copy has only in-frame clones and lacks some. The table lists around 66,000 clones, about four fifths of them singletons. The sample here was CD4+ or CD8+ T cells sorted from blood, taken in a trial of the OX40 agonist ivuxolimab. The receptor set was obtained from an adult with an advanced solid tumor such as melanoma, head and neck, liver or kidney cancer.

The CDR3 is CASSPGSKKNYGYTF. CDR3 nucleotides: TGTGCCAGCAGCCCCGGGTCTAAAAAAAACTATGGCTACACCTTC. This chain links TRBV28 with TRBJ1-2; D not resolved. The CDR3 runs 15 residues. Germline V gene sequence: CDR1 MDHEN, CDR2 SYDVKM. V was cut by 6 bases and J by 2 bases, with 16 bases left in between.

This clone came up a few times. The chain has TRBV4-1 and TRBJ1-6; D call uncertain. The CDR3 is made up of 14 amino acids. CDR1 is MGHRA, CDR2 YSYEKL, per germline. Trimming took off 5 bases at V and 5 bases at J, with 10 bases between the two ends. This chain's CDR3 is CASSSGSHNSPLHF. The CDR3 nucleotides read TGCGCCAGCAGCTCCGGGTCCCATAATTCACCCCTCCACTTT.

This rearrangement joins TRBV6-6 to TRBJ2-7; no firm D call. Trimming pared 6 bases from V and 0 bases from J, leaving 12 bases between. There are 14 residues in the CDR3. CDR1 MNHNY and CDR2 SVGAGI come from the germline V gene (reference sequence). This CDR3 is CASSSPLGSYEQYF. The CDR3 coding sequence is TGTGCCAGCAGCAGCCCCCTTGGCTCCTACGAGCAGTACTTC.

V gene TRBV6-5 combines with J gene TRBJ1-3; 8 bases are a match to TRBD1. Germline loops: CDR1 MNHEY, CDR2 SVGAGI. This CDR3 spans 14 amino acids. The junction had 2 bases not matched to a gene; V was cut back by 5 bases and J by 2 bases. The CDR3 loop reads CASSKTGAGNTIYF. For the CDR3, the DNA is TGTGCCAGCAGTAAGACAGGGGCTGGAAACACCATATATTTT.

The rearrangement uses TRBV15 and TRBJ1-6; weak D call: TRBD1 (5 bases). Trimming removed 5 bases from V and 0 bases from J, with 17 bases in between. Germline CDR1 is LNHNV and CDR2 is YYDKDF (reference sequence). CDR3 length equals 18 residues. The CDR3 protein is CATSPGHLQSSYNSPLHF. The CDR3 region has the DNA TGTGCCACCAGCCCCGGACACCTCCAGAGCTCCTATAATTCACCCCTCCACTTT.

The chain is built from TRBV30 and TRBJ2-5; D perhaps matches TRBD2 (5 bases). This CDR3 is built from 12 residues. Trimming removed 2 bases at V and 4 bases at J, with 8 bases between. CDR1 is GTSNPN, CDR2 SVGIG, per germline (reference sequence). The CDR3 DNA reads as TGTGCCTGGAGTACACGGGGAGAGACCCAGTACTTC. It specifies CAWSTRGETQYF.